This T cell receptor beta chain appears in the sequencing data of a study of blood T cell repertoires in COVID-19. As for the study in general: Acute and convalescent COVID-19 specimens originated in the United States, Italy and Spain. The cDNA or gDNA used as material had been derived from T cells, B-cell-depleted T cells, or PBMCs.

The CDR3 sequence is 15 residues long. CDR1 MDHEN and CDR2 SYDVKM come from the germline V gene. Trimming took 3 bases from V and 0 from J, leaving 12 bases between them. The Seattle patients, enrolled during active infection, were followed longitudinally. Clones were read by immunoSEQ multiplex PCR, and TCRdb kept only the in-frame ones, dropping some. The data show under 200,000 clones, around 84% seen once. The TCR was taken from a woman in her 50s with COVID-19, enrolled during active disease. J is TRBJ2-7 and V is TRBV28; D unclear. Source material: peripheral blood. CDR3 sequence: CASSFSRQPSYEQYF. As DNA, the CDR3 is TGTGCCAGCAGTTTTAGCCGGCAACCCTCCTACGAGCAGTACTTC.